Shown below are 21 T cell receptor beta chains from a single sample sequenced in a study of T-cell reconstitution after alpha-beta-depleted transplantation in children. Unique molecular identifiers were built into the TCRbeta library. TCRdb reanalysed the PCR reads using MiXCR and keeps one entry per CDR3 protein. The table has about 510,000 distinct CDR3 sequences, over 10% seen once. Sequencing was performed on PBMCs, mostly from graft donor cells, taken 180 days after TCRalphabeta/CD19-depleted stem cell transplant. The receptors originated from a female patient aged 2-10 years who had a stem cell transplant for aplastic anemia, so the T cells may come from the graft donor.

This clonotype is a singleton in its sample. The CDR3 region is CASSLGQGWCEQYV. The DNA of the CDR3 is TGTGCCAGCAGTTTAGGTCAGGGGTGGTGCGAGCAGTACGTC. This chain links TRBV12-3 or TRBV12-4 with TRBJ2-7, with D possibly matching TRBD1 (6 bases). V gave up 1 base and J gave up 6 bases, with 13 bases separating them. The CDR3 is made up of 14 amino acids.

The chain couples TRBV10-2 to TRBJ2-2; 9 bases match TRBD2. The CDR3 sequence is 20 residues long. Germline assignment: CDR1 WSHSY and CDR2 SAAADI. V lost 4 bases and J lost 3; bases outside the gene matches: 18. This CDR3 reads CASSARVGLYSGRYTGELFF. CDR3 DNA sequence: TGCGCCAGCAGTGCGAGGGTCGGGCTCTATAGCGGGAGATACACCGGGGAGCTGTTTTTT.

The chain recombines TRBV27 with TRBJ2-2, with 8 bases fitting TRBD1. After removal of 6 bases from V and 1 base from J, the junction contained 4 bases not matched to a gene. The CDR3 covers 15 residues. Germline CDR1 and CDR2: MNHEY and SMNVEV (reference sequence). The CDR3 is CASRTGTGNTGELFF. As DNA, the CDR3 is TGTGCCAGCAGGACCGGGACAGGGAACACCGGGGAGCTGTTTTTT.

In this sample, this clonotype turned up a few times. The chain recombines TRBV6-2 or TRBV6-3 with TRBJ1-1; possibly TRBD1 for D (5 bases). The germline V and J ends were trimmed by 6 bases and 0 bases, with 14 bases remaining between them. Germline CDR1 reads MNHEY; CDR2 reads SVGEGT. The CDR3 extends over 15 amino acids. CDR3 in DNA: TGTGCCAGCAGCCCAGCCAGGGAAATGAACACTGAAGCTTTCTTT. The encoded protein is CASSPAREMNTEAFF.

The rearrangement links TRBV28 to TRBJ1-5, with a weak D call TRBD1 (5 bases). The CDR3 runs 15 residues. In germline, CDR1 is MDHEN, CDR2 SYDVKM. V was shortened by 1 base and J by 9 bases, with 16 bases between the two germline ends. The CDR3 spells CASSLYAGGERPQHF. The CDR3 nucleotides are TGTGCCAGCAGTTTATATGCGGGGGGGGAGCGGCCCCAGCATTTT.

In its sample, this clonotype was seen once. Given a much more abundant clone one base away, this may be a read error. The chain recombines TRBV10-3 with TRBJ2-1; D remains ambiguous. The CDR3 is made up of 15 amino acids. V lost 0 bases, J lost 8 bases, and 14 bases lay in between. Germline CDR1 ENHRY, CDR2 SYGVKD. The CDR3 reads CAISESSVKVDEQFF. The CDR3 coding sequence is TGTGCCATCAGTGAGTCTTCGGTCAAGGTCGATGAGCAGTTCTTC.

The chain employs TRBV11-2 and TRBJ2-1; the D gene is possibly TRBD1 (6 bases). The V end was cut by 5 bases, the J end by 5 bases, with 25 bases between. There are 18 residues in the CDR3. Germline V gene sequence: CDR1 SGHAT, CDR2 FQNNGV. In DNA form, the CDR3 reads TGTGCCAGCAGCCAACACGTAGTAGTCGGGACACGAGACAATGAGCAGTTCTTC. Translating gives CASSQHVVVGTRDNEQFF.

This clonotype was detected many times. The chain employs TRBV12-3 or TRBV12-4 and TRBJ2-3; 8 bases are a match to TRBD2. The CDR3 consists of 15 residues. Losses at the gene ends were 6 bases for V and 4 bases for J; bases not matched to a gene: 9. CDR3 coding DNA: TGTGCCAGCAGCTATATAGCGGGACCCCCAGATACGCAGTATTTT. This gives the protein CASSYIAGPPDTQYF.

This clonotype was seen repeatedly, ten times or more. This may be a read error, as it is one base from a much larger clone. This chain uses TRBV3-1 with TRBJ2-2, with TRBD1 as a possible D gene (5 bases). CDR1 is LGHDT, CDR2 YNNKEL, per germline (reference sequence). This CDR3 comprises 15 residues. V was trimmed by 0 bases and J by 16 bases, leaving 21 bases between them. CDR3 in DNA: TGTGCCAGCAGCCAAGATCGTCGTCAGGGTAATGGTCGGTTTTTT. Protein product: CASSQDRRQGNGRFF. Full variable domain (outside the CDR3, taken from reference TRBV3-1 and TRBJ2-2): DTAVSQTPKYLVTQMGNDKSIKCEQNLGHDTMYWYKQDSKKFLKIMFSYNNKELIINETVPNRFSPKSPDKAHLNLHINSLELGDSAVYFCASSQDRRQGNGRFFGEGSRLTVL.

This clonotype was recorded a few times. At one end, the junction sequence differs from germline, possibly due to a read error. The CDR3 here is CASTTRDTTYF. The CDR3 DNA follows: TGTGCCAGCACGACAAGAGACACCACATATTTT. The V gene is TRBV12-3 or TRBV12-4, the J gene TRBJ1-3; D unresolved. The length of the CDR3 is 11 residues.

As DNA, the CDR3 is TGCAGTGCTTTACCGCAGGGAAACTCCTACGAGCAGTACGTC. Translated: CSALPQGNSYEQYV. The chain links TRBV20-1 to TRBJ2-7; D perhaps matches TRBD1 (5 bases). Germline values: CDR1 DFQATT, CDR2 SNEGSKA (reference sequence). The CDR3 sequence is 14 residues long. With 5 bases removed from V and 0 bases from J, the gap between germline ends came to 14 bases.

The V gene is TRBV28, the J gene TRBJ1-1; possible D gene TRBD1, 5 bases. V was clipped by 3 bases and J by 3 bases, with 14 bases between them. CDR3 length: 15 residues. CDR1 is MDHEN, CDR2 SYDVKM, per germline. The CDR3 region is CASSLSGAKYTEAFF. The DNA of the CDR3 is TGTGCCAGCAGTTTGAGCGGGGCGAAGTACACTGAAGCTTTCTTT.

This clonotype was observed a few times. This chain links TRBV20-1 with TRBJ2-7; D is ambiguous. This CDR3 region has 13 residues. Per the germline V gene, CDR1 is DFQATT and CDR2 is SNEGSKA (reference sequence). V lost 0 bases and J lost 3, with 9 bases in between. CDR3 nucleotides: TGCAGTGCTAGAGACCGAGTACGCTACGAGCAGTACTTC. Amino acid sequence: CSARDRVRYEQYF.

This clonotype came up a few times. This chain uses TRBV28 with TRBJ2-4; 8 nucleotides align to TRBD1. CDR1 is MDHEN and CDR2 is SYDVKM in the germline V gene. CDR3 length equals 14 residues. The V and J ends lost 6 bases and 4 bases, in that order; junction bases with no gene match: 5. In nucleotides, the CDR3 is TGTGCCAGCAGCACACAGGGGGTAAAAAACATTCAGTACTTC. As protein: CASSTQGVKNIQYF.

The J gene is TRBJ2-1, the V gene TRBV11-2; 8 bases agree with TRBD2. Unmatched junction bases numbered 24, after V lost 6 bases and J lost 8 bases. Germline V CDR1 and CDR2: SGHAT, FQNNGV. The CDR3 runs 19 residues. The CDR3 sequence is CASRAYTILTGTSFDEQFF. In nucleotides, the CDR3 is TGTGCCAGCAGAGCTTACACGATTTTAACCGGGACTAGTTTCGATGAGCAGTTCTTC. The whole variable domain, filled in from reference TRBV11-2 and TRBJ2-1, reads EAGVAQSPRYKIIEKRQSVAFWCNPISGHATLYWYQQILGQGPKLLIQFQNNGVVDDSQLPKDRFSAERLKGVDSTLKIQPAKLEDSAVYLCASRAYTILTGTSFDEQFFGPGTRLTVL.

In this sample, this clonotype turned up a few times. This CDR3 reads CASSLVPVHRAKNIQYF. The CDR3 DNA sequence: TGTGCCAGCAGCTTAGTTCCGGTCCATCGGGCAAAAAACATTCAGTACTTC. This chain joins TRBV7-2 and TRBJ2-4; D uncertain. The CDR3 has 17 amino acids. Germline values: CDR1 SGHTA, CDR2 FQGNSA. The V end lost 1 base, the J end lost 4 bases, and 17 bases lay between the germline ends.

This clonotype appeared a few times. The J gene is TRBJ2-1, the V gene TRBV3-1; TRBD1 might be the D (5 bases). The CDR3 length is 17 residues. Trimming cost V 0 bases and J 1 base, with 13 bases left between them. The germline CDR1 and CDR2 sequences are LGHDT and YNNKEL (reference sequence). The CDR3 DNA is TGTGCCAGCAGCCAAGAGGGGCTCCCCGGATCCTACAATGAGCAGTTCTTC. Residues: CASSQEGLPGSYNEQFF.

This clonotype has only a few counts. Here the CDR3 DNA reads TGTGCCAGCAGCGTCTGGGACGGGGGCACAGATACGCAGTATTTT. It encodes CASSVWDGGTDTQYF. The gene calls are TRBV9 and TRBJ2-3; D may match TRBD1 or TRBD2 (5 bases each). Per germline, CDR1 SGDLS and CDR2 YYNGEE. The CDR3 loop spans 15 amino acids. V dropped 2 bases and J dropped 1 base, with 11 bases sitting between them.

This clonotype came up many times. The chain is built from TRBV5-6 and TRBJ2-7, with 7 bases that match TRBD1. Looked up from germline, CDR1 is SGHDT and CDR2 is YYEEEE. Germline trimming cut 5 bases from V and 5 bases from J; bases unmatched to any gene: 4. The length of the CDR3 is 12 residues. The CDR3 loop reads CASRSDRDEQYV. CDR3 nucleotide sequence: TGTGCCAGCAGAAGCGACAGGGACGAGCAGTACGTC.

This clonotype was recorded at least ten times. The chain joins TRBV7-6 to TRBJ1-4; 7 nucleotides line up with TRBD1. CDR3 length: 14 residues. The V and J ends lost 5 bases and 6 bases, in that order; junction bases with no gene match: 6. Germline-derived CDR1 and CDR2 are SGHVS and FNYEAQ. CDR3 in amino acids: CASSLNRGHEKLFF. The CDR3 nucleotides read TGTGCCAGCAGCCTGAACAGGGGTCATGAAAAACTGTTTTTT.

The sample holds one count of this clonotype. CDR3 region: CASSLYAGEQFF. DNA of the CDR3: TGTGCCAGCAGCTTATATGCAGGTGAGCAGTTCTTC. The V and J genes are TRBV7-2 and TRBJ2-1, with D hard to call. CDR1 and CDR2 (germline): SGHTA, FQGNSA. The CDR3 runs 12 residues. Trimming shortened V by 2 bases and J by 9 bases, and 8 bases separated the two germline ends.